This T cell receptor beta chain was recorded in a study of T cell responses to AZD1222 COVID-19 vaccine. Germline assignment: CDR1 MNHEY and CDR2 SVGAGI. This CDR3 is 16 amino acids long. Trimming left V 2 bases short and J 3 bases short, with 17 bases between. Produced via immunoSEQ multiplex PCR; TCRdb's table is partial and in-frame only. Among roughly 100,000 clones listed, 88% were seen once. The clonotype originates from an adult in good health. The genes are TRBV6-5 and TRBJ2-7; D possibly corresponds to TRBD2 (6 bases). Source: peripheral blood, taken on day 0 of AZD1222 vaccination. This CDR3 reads CASSYPSGGGNYEQYF. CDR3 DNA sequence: TGTGCCAGCAGTTACCCCTCCGGGGGAGGCAACTACGAGCAGTACTTC.